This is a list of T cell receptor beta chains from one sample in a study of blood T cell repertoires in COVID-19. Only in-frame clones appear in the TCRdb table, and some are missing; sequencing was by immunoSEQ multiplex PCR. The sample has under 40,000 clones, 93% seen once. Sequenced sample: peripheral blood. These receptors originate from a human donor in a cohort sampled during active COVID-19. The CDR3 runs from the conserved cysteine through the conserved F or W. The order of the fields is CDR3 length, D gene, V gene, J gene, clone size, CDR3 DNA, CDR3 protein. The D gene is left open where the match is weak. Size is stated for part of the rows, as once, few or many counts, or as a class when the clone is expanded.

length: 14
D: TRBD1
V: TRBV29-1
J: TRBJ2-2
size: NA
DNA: TGCAGCGTTGCCGGGACAGGGATGACCGGGGAGCTGTTTTTT
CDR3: CSVAGTGMTGELFF

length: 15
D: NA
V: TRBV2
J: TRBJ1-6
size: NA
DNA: TGTGCCAGCAGTGATGGACAGCGGCCCACTACACCCCTCCACTTT
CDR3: CASSDGQRPTTPLHF

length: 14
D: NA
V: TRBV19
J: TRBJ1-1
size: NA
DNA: TGTGCCAGTAGTATGGCGGGGCTGGACACTGAAGCTTTCTTT
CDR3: CASSMAGLDTEAFF

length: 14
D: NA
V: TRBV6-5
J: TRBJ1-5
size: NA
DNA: TGTGCCAGCAGTTACTACGTCAGGGAACAGCCCCAGCATTTT
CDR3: CASSYYVREQPQHF

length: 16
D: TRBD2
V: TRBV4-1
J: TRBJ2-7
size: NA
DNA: TGCGCCAGCAGCCAAGAAGCTAGCGGGAGATCCTACGAGCAGTACTTC
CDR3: CASSQEASGRSYEQYF

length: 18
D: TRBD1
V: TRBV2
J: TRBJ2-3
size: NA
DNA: TGTGCCAGCAGTGAAATCCGGACAGGTACTCCTAGCACAGATACGCAGTATTTT
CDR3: CASSEIRTGTPSTDTQYF

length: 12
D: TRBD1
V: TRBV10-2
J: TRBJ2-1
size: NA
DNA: TGCGCCACCCGACAGGGTGCTGCTGAGCAGTTCTTC
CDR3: CATRQGAAEQFF

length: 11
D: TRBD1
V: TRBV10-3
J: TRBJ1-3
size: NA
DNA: TGTGCCGCGACAGGGGGAAACACCATATATTTT
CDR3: CAATGGNTIYF

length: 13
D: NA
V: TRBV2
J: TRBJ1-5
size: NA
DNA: TGTGCCAGCAGTGATACGGGAAGACAGCCCCAGCATTTT
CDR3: CASSDTGRQPQHF

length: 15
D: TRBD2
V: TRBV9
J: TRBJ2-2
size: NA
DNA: TGTGCCAGCAGCGTCTCCGGGGGGGCTGCCGGGGAGCTGTTTTTT
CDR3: CASSVSGGAAGELFF

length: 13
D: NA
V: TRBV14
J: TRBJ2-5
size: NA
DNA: TGTGCCAGCAGCCAAGTGTTCGGAGAGACCCAGTACTTC
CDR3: CASSQVFGETQYF

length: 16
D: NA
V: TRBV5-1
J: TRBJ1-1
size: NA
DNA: TGCGCCAGCAGCACCAGTGCAGGGGAGTGGAACACTGAAGCTTTCTTT
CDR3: CASSTSAGEWNTEAFF

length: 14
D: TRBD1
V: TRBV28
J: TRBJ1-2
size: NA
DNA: TGTGCCAGCAGTCCCCCGGGACAGGAATATGGCTACACCTTC
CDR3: CASSPPGQEYGYTF

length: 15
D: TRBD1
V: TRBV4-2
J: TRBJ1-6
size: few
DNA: TGTGCCAGCAGCCAAGAAGATCGGGACAGTTCACCCCTCCACTTT
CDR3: CASSQEDRDSSPLHF

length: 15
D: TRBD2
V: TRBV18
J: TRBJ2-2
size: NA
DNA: TGTGCCAGCTCACCGCGGGCGGGAGAGTCCGGGGAGCTGTTTTTT
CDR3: CASSPRAGESGELFF

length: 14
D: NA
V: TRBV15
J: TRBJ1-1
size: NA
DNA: TGTGCCACCAGCAGAGGACAATCCGACACTGAAGCTTTCTTT
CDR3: CATSRGQSDTEAFF

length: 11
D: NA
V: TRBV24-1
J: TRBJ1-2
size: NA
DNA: TGTGCCATTCAGGGTGACTATGGCTACACCTTC
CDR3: CAIQGDYGYTF

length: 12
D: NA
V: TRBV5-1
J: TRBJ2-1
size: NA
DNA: TGCGCCAGCAGCTTGGTCGACGGGGTTCAGTTCTTC
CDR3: CASSLVDGVQFF

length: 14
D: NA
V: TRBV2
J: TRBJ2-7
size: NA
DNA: TGTGCCAGCAGTGGCAGAACGCGAGGCCTCGAGCAGTACTTC
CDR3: CASSGRTRGLEQYF

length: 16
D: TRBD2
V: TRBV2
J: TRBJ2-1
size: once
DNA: TGTGCCAGCAGTGAGGGCGGACTAGCGGGCTACAATGAGCAGTTCTTC
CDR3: CASSEGGLAGYNEQFF